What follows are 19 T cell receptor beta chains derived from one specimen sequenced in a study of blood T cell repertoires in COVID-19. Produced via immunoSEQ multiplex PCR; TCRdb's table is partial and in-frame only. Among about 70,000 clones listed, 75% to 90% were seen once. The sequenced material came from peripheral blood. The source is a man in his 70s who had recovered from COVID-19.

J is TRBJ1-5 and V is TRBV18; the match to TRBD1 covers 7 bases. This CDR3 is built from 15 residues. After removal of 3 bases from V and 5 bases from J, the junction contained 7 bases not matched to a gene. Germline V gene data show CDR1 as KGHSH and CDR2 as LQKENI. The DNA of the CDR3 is TGTGCCAGCTCACCGGTAGGGGGCGAGGATCAGCCCCAGCATTTT. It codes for CASSPVGGEDQPQHF. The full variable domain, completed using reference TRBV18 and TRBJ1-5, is NAGVMQNPRHLVRRRGQEARLRCSPMKGHSHVYWYRQLPEEGLKFMVYLQKENIIDESGMPKERFSAEFPKEGPSILRIQQVVRGDSAAYFCASSPVGGEDQPQHFGDGTRLSIL.

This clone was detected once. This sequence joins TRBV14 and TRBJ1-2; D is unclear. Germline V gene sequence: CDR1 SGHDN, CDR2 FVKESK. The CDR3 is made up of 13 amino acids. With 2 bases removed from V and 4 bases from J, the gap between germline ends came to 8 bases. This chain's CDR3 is CASSQNNGYGYTF. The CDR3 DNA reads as TGTGCCAGCAGCCAAAATAACGGCTATGGCTACACCTTC.

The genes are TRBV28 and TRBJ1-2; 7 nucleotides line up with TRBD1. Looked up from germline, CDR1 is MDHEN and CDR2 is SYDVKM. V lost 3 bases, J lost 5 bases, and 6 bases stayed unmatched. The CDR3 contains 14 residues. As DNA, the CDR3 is TGTGCCAGCAGTTTTACAGGGGTATATTATGGCTACACCTTC. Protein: CASSFTGVYYGYTF.

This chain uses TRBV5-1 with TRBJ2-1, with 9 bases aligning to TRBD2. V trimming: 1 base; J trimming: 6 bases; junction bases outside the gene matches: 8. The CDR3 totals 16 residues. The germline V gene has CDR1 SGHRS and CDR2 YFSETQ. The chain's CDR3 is CASSLNAGGPVNEQFF. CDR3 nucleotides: TGCGCCAGCAGCTTGAATGCGGGAGGGCCGGTCAATGAGCAGTTCTTC.

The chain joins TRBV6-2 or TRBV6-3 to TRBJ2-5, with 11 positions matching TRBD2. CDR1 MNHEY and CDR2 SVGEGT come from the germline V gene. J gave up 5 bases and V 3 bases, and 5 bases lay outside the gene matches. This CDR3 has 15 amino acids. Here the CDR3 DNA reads TGTGCCAGCAGTTATCTAGCGGGAGGCCGGGAGACCCAGTACTTC. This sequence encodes CASSYLAGGRETQYF.

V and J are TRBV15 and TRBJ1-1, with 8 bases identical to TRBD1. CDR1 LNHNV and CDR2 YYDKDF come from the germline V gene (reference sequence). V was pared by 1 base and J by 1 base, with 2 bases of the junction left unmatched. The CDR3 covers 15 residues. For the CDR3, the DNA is TGTGCCACCAGCAGAGGTGGGACAGGGAACACTGAAGCTTTCTTT. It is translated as CATSRGGTGNTEAFF.

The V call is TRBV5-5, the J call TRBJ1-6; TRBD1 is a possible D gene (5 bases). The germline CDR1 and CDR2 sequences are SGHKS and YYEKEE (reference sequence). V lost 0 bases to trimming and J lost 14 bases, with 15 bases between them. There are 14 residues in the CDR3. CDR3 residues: CASSLAGLGQSLHF. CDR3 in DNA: TGTGCCAGCAGCTTGGCGGGTTTGGGGCAATCCCTCCACTTT.

The CDR3 loop reads CASSVGQTTTEAFF. CDR3 nucleotide sequence: TGCGCCAGCAGCGTCGGACAAACGACCACTGAAGCTTTCTTT. The V and J genes are TRBV5-1 and TRBJ1-1, with D possibly being TRBD1 (5 bases). The CDR3 spans 14 residues. Trimming stripped 4 bases from V and 4 bases from J, with 14 bases between. Germline V gene lookup returns CDR1 SGHRS and CDR2 YFSETQ.

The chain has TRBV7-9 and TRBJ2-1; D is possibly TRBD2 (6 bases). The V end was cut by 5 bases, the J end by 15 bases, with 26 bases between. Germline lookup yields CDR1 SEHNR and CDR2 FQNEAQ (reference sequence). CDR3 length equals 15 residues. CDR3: CASSRTAGTTMSRFF. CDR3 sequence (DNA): TGTGCCAGCAGCAGGACGGCGGGAACCACAATGAGCAGGTTCTTC. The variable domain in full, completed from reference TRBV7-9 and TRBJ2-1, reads DTGVSQNPRHKITKRGQNVTFRCDPISEHNRLYWYRQTLGQGPEFLTYFQNEAQLEKSRLLSDRFSAERPKGSFSTLEIQRTEQGDSAMYLCASSRTAGTTMSRFFGPGTRLTVL.

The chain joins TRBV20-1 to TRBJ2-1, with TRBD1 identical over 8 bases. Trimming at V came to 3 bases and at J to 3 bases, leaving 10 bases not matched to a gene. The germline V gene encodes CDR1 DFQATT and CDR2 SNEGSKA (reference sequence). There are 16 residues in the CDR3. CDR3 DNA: TGCAGTGCTAGTGGAACCGGACAGGGCCACTACAATGAGCAGTTCTTC. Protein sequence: CSASGTGQGHYNEQFF.

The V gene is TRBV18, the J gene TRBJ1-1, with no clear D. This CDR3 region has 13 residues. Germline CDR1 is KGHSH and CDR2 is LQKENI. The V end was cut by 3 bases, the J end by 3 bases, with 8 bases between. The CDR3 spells CASSPLFDTEAFF. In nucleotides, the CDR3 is TGTGCCAGCTCACCCCTATTCGACACTGAAGCTTTCTTT.

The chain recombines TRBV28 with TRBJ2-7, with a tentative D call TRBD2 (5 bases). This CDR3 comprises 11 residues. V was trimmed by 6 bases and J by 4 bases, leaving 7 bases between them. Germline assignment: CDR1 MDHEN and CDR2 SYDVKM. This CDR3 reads CASSRRYEQYF. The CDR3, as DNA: TGTGCCAGCAGCCGGAGGTACGAGCAGTACTTC. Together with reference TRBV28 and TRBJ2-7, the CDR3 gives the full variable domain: DVKVTQSSRYLVKRTGEKVFLECVQDMDHENMFWYRQDPGLGLRLIYFSYDVKMKEKGDIPEGYSVSREKKERFSLILESASTNQTSMYLCASSRRYEQYFGPGTRLTVT.

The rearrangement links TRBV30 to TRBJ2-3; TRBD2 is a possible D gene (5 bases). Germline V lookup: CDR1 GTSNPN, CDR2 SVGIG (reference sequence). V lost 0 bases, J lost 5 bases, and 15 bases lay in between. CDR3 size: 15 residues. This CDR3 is CAWSVKADMGDTQYF. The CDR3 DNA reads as TGTGCCTGGAGTGTTAAAGCGGATATGGGAGATACGCAGTATTTT.

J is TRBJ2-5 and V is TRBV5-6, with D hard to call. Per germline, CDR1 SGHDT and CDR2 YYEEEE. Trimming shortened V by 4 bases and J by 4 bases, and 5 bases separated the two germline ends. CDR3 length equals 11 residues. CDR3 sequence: CASSALETQYF. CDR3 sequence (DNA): TGTGCCAGCAGCGCGTTAGAGACCCAGTACTTC.

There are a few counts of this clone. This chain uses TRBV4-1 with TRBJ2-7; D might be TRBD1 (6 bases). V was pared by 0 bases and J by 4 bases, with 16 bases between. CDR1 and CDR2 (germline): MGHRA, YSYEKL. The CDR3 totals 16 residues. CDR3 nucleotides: TGCGCCAGCAGCCAAGATTTGGCAGGGGCCATTTACGAGCAGTACTTC. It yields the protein CASSQDLAGAIYEQYF.

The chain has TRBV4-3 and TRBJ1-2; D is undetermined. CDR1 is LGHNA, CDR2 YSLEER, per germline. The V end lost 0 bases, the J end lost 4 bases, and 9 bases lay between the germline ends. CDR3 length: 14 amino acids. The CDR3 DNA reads TGCGCCAGCAGCCAAGATCAGCGGGGCTATGGCTACACCTTC. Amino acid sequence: CASSQDQRGYGYTF.

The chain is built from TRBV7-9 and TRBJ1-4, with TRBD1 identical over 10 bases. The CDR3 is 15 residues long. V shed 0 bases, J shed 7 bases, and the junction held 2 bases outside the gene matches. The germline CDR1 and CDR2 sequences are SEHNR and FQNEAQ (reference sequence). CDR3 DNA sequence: TGTGCCAGCAGCTTAGCCGGGACAGGGGCTGAAAAACTGTTTTTT. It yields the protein CASSLAGTGAEKLFF.

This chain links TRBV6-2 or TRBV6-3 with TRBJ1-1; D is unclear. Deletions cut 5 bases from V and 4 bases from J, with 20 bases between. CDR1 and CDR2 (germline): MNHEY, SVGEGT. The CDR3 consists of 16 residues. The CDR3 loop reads CASSHEPTGSGTEAFF. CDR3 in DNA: TGTGCCAGCAGTCACGAACCTACTGGGTCGGGCACTGAAGCTTTCTTT.

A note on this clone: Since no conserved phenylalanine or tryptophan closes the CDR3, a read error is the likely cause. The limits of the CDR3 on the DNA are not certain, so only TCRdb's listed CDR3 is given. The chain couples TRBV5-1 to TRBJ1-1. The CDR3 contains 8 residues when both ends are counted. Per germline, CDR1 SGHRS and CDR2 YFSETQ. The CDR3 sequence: CASSLISR.